This TCR beta chain was recovered during a study of T cells in Graves' hyperthyroidism and ophthalmopathy. V trimming: 3 bases; J trimming: 6 bases; junction bases outside the gene matches: 11. Germline V gene lookup returns CDR1 MNHEY and CDR2 SVGEGT. This CDR3 has 15 amino acids. RNA transcripts provided the source from which TCR beta CDR3 regions were amplified. A set of HTBI primers served as the primers for a first-round RT-PCR of the TCR CDR3. TCRdb reprocessed the multiplex PCR reads with MiXCR, giving one entry per CDR3 protein. This table holds more than 350,000 distinct CDR3 sequences, 13% to 15% found once. This clonotype was found a few times.

The source of this sequence is a woman aged 60-75 years with Graves' ophthalmopathy. The sequenced sample consisted of blood. The chain combines TRBV6-2 or TRBV6-3 with TRBJ2-7; TRBD2 matches at 7 bases. The chain's CDR3 is CASSYGPGLRGEQYF. CDR3 sequence (DNA): TGTGCCAGCAGTTATGGGCCGGGACTACGCGGCGAGCAGTACTTC.